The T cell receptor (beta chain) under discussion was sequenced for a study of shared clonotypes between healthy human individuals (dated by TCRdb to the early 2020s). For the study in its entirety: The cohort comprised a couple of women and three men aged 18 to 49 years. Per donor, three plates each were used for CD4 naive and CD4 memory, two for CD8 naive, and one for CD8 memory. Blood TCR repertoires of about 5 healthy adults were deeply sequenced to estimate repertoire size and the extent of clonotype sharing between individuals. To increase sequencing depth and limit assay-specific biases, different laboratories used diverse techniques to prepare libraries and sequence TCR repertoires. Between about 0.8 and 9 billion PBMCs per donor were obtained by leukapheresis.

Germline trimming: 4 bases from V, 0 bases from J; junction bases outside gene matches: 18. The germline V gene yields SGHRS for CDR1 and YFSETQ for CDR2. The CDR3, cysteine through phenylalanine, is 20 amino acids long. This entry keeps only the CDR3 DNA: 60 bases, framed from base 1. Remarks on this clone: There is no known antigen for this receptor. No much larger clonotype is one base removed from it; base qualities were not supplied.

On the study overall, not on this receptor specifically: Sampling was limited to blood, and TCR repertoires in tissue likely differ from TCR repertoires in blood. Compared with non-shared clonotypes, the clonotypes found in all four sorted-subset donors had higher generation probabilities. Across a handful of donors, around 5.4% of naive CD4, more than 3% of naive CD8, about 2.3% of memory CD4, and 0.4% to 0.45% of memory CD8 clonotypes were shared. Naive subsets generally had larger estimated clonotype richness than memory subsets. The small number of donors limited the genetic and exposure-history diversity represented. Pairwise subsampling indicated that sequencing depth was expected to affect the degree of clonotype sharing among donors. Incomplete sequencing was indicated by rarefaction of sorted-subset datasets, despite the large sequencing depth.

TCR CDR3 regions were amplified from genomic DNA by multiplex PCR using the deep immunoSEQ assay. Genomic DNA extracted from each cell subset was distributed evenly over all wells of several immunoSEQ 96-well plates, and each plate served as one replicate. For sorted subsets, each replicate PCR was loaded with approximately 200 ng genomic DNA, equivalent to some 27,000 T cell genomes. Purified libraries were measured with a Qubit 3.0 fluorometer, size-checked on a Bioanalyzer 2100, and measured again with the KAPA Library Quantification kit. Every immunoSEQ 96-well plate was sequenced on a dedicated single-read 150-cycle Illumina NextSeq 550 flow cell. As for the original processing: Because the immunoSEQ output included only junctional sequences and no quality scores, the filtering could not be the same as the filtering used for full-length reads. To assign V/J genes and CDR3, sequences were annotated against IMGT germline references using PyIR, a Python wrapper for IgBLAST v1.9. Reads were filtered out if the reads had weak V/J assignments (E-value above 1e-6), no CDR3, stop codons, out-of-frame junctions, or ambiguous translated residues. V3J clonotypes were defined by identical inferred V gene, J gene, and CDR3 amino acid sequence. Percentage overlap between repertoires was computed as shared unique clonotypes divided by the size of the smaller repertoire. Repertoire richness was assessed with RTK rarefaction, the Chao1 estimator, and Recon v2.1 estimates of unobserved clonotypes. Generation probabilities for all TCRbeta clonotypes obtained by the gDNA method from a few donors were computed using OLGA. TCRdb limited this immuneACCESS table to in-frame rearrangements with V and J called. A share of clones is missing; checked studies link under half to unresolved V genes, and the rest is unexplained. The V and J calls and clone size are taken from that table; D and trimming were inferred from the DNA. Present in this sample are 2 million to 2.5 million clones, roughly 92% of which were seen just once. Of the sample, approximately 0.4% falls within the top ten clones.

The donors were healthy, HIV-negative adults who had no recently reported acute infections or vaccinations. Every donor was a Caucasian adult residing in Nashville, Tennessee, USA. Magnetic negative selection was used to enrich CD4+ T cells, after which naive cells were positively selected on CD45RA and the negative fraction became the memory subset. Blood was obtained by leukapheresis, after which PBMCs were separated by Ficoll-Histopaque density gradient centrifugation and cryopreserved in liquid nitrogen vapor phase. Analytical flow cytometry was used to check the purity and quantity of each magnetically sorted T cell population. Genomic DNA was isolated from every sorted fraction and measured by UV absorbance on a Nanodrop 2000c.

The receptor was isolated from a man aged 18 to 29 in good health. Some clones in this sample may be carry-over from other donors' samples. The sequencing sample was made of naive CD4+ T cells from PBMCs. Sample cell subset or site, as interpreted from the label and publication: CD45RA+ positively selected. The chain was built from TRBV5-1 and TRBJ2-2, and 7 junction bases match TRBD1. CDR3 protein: CASSPGTASSRAPNTGELFF. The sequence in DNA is TGCGCCAGCAGCCCGGGGACAGCCAGCAGCCGAGCTCCGAACACCGGGGAGCTGTTTTTT. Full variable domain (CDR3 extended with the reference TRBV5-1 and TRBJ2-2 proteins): KAGVTQTPRYLIKTRGQQVTLSCSPISGHRSVSWYQQTPGQGLQFLFEYFSETQRNKGNFPGRFSGRQFSNSRSEMNVSTLELGDSALYLCASSPGTASSRAPNTGELFFGEGSRLTVL.